The rows below give T cell receptor beta chains drawn from one sample of a study of early T cells in non-severe SARS-CoV-2 infection. TCRdb reanalysed the 5' RACE reads using MiXCR and keeps one entry per CDR3 protein. The sample holds under 60,000 distinct CDR3 sequences, roughly 10% seen once. The material sequenced was whole blood, taken at baseline. Every receptor here comes from an adult who was a healthcare worker with PCR-confirmed SARS-CoV-2 infection or an uninfected control (not recorded which). The CDR3 runs from the conserved cysteine through the conserved F or W.

v_call	j_call	cdr3_aa
TRBV6-2/TRBV6-3	TRBJ2-4	CASQGDIKNIQYF
TRBV6-1	TRBJ1-3	CASSIGTGNTIYF
TRBV28	TRBJ2-1	CASSPLSAGVTNEQFF
TRBV19	TRBJ2-6	CASTPFSGANVLTF
TRBV3-1	TRBJ1-1	CASSQEATPNTEAFF
TRBV4-1	TRBJ2-1	CASSQGETDNEQFF
TRBV7-9	TRBJ1-5	CASSLGLDSNQPQHF
TRBV3-1	TRBJ2-6	CASTDRAGANVLTF
TRBV5-4	TRBJ2-1	CASSQGLNRDGNEQFF
TRBV7-8	TRBJ2-7	CASSLALVTYEQYF
TRBV15	TRBJ1-4	CATSRAAVDEKLFF
TRBV11-2	TRBJ2-5	CASSFGEGQGYKETQYF
TRBV9	TRBJ2-2	CASGRIGYETGELFF
TRBV4-3	TRBJ1-5	CASSQSRGSNQPQHF